The rows below give T cell receptor beta chains drawn from one sample of a study of T cell repertoires in cytomegalovirus infection. TCRdb re-derived calls from the reads in MiXCR, one entry per CDR3 protein. The data show about 150,000 distinct CDR3 sequences, about a quarter seen once. Sequencing input: PBMCs. These receptors originate from a human donor in good health (CMV status not recorded). Some clones in this sample may be carry-over from other donors' samples. Both conserved end residues are part of each CDR3. D genes are given only for firm matches. Rows may omit the clone size; those that give it use once, few, many or a size class.

D gene	V gene	J gene	clone size	CDR3 protein	CDR3 DNA
TRBD1	TRBV18	TRBJ1-6	.	CASSRDRSNSPLHF	TGTGCCAGCTCACGGGACAGGTCCAATTCACCCCTCCACTTT
.	TRBV25-1	TRBJ1-5	.	CASSEASEGFSQPQHF	TGTGCCAGCAGTGAAGCTAGCGAGGGCTTTTCTCAGCCCCAGCATTTT
.	TRBV7-4	TRBJ2-1	many	CASSLARGGHYHEQFF	TGTGCCAGCAGCTTAGCGCGAGGCGGACACTACCATGAGCAGTTCTTC
TRBD2	TRBV27	TRBJ2-3	.	CASRLGDYTDTQYF	TGTGCCAGCAGATTAGGGGACTACACAGATACGCAGTATTTT
.	TRBV7-6	TRBJ2-2	many	CASSLVSASNTGELFF	TGTGCCAGCAGCTTAGTCTCCGCGTCGAACACCGGGGAGCTGTTTTTT
TRBD2	TRBV28	TRBJ2-6	.	CASSFGLAGFSGANVLTF	TGTGCCAGCAGTTTCGGACTAGCGGGCTTCTCTGGGGCCAACGTCCTGACTTTC
.	TRBV20-1	TRBJ2-7	few	CSAIPTGTPYEQYF	TGCAGTGCTATTCCGACAGGAACACCCTACGAGCAGTACTTC
TRBD2	TRBV14	TRBJ2-1	.	CASSQRENEQFF	TGTGCCAGCAGCCAGCGGGAGAATGAGCAGTTCTTC
.	TRBV7-2	TRBJ2-2	many	CASSLGRYGELFF	TGTGCCAGCAGCTTAGGTCGATACGGGGAGCTGTTTTTT
TRBD2	TRBV7-3	TRBJ2-3	few	CASSPSWIAGSTDTQYF	TGTGCCAGCAGCCCCTCTTGGATAGCGGGAAGCACAGATACGCAGTATTTT
.	TRBV7-2	TRBJ1-1	.	CASSPRGGNTEAFF	TGTGCCAGCAGCCCACGGGGAGGGAACACTGAAGCTTTCTTT
.	TRBV2	TRBJ1-5	few	CASSDKVFSNQPQHF	TGTGCCAGCAGTGATAAGGTTTTCAGCAATCAGCCCCAGCATTTT
.	TRBV2	TRBJ2-1	few	CASSEDRSSYNEQFF	TGTGCCAGCAGTGAAGACAGGAGCTCCTACAATGAGCAGTTCTTC
TRBD2	TRBV7-6	TRBJ2-1	few	CASSLETSGRYNEQFF	TGTGCCAGCAGCTTAGAAACTAGCGGGAGATACAATGAGCAGTTCTTC
TRBD2	TRBV7-2	TRBJ2-1	.	CASSLELAGGDEQFF	TGTGCCAGCAGCTTAGAACTAGCGGGGGGGGATGAGCAGTTCTTC
.	TRBV7-3	TRBJ2-2	.	CASSPNREATGELFF	TGTGCCAGCAGCCCAAACAGGGAGGCAACCGGGGAGCTGTTTTTT
.	TRBV28	TRBJ1-3	few	CASSFGRASGNTIYF	TGTGCCAGCAGTTTTGGCAGGGCAAGTGGAAACACCATATATTTT